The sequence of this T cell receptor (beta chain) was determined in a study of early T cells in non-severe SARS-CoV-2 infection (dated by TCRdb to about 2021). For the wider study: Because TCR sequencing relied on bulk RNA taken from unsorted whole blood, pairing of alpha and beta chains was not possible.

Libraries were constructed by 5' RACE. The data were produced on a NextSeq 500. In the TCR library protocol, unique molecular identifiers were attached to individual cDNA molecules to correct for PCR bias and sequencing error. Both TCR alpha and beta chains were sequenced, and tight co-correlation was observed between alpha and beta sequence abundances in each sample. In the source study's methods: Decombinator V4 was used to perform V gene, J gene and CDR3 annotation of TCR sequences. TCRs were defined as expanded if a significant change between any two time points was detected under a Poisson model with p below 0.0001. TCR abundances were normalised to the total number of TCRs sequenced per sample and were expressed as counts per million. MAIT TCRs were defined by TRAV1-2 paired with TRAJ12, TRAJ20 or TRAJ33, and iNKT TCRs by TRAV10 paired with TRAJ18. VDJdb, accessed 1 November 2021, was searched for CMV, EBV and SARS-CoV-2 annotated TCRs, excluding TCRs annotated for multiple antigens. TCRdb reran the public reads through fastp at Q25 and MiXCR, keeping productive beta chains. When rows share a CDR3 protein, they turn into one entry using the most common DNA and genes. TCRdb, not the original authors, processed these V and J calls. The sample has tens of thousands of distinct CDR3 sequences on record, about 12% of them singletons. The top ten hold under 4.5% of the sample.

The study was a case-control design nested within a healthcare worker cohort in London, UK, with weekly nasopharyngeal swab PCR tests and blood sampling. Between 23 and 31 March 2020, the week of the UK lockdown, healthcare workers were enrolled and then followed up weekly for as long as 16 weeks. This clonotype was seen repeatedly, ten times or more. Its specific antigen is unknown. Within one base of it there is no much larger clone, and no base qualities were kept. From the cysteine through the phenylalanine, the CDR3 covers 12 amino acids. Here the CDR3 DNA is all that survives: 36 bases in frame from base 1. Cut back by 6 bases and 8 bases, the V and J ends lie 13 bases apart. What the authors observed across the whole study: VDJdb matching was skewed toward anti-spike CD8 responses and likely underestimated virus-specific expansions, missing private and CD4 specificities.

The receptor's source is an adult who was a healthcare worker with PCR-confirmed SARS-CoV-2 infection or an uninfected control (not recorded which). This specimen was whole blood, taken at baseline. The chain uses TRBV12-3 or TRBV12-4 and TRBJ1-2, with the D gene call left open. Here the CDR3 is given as CASSRTALGYTF. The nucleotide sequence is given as TGTGCCAGCAGCCGAACCGCCCTGGGCTACACCTTC.